The 15 T cell receptor beta chains in this list originate from one sample, sequenced in a study of shared clonotypes between healthy human individuals. Sequencing was performed with immunoSEQ multiplex PCR; in TCRdb, only in-frame clones are kept and a portion is missing. The sample holds around 2.5 million clones; 80% to 95% are singletons and the top ten take 0.36%. Specimen: naive CD4+ T cells from PBMCs. Subset of the sample: CD45RA+ positively selected. These receptors all come from a man between 18 and 35 years old in good health. Some clones in this sample may be carry-over from other donors' samples.

The chain employs TRBV19 and TRBJ1-1; 7 bases line up with TRBD1. CDR1 is LNHDA and CDR2 is SQIVND in the germline V gene (reference sequence). The V and J ends lost 5 bases and 1 base, in that order; junction bases with no gene match: 7. This CDR3 spans 15 amino acids. The CDR3 protein is CASSLGRDRNTEAFF. The CDR3 nucleotides read TGTGCCAGTAGTTTAGGCCGGGACAGGAACACTGAAGCTTTCTTT.

The V gene is TRBV6-5, the J gene TRBJ1-3, with D unclear. CDR1 and CDR2 (germline): MNHEY, SVGAGI. Trimming removed 6 bases at V and 0 bases at J, with 9 bases between. The CDR3 runs 14 residues. CDR3: CASRNRPSGNTIYF. The CDR3, as DNA: TGTGCCAGCAGAAACCGCCCCTCTGGAAACACCATATATTTT.

The chain links TRBV15 to TRBJ1-5; D gene uncertain. The V and J ends lost 0 bases and 5 bases respectively, with 17 bases between them. CDR1 is LNHNV, CDR2 YYDKDF, per germline (reference sequence). The CDR3 totals 17 residues. CDR3 DNA: TGTGCCACCAGCAGAGATCAGGTGAGGTTTACTCATCAGCCCCAGCATTTT. Amino acids: CATSRDQVRFTHQPQHF.

The rearrangement uses TRBV5-6 and TRBJ2-7, with 9 nucleotides matching TRBD1. CDR1 SGHDT and CDR2 YYEEEE come from the germline V gene. After removal of 1 base from V and 3 bases from J, the junction contained 8 bases not matched to a gene. The CDR3 totals 16 residues. The CDR3 bases are TGTGCCAGCAGCTTGAGGGGCGGGACAGGGCTCTACGAGCAGTACTTC. This codes for CASSLRGGTGLYEQYF.

The sample holds one count of this clone. V usage is TRBV11-2 and J usage is TRBJ2-4, with D unclear. The CDR3 is made up of 16 amino acids. Germline V lookup: CDR1 SGHAT, CDR2 FQNNGV. Trimming cost V 7 bases and J 1 base, with 17 bases left between them. The CDR3 loop reads CASTSSRGNAKNIQYF. CDR3 sequence (DNA): TGTGCCAGCACCTCTTCCCGCGGCAACGCCAAAAACATTCAGTACTTC.

The rearrangement uses TRBV28 and TRBJ1-2, with D possibly being TRBD1 (5 bases). With 5 bases removed from V and 2 bases from J, the gap between germline ends came to 12 bases. The length of the CDR3 is 14 residues. CDR1 MDHEN and CDR2 SYDVKM come from the germline V gene. The CDR3 reads CASSPGPRNYGYTF. CDR3 sequence (DNA): TGTGCCAGCAGTCCGGGACCTCGCAACTATGGCTACACCTTC.

CDR3 nucleotide sequence: TGTGCCAGCAGGCTTAGGTGGATGGCAGGGGGGGGTGGTGGCTACACCTTC. Its protein is CASRLRWMAGGGGGYTF. The rearrangement joins TRBV27 to TRBJ1-2; 7 nucleotides line up with TRBD1. V was clipped by 6 bases and J by 7 bases; unmatched bases: 20. The CDR3 is 17 amino acids. Germline V lookup: CDR1 MNHEY, CDR2 SMNVEV (reference sequence).

This clone was seen a few times. The chain joins TRBV10-3 to TRBJ1-1, with D unclear. The CDR3 length is 13 residues. Trimming took off 5 bases at V and 5 bases at J, with 12 bases between the two ends. Looked up from germline, CDR1 is ENHRY and CDR2 is SYGVKD. CDR3 amino acids: CAISFDLATEAFF. Written as DNA, the CDR3 is TGTGCCATCAGTTTTGACCTTGCAACTGAAGCTTTCTTT.

The chain links TRBV5-1 to TRBJ1-3, with D uncertain. Germline CDR1 reads SGHRS; CDR2 reads YFSETQ. V lost 0 bases to trimming and J lost 0 bases, with 7 bases between them. The CDR3 extends over 15 amino acids. CDR3 region: CASSLADISGNTIYF. The CDR3 nucleotides read TGCGCCAGCAGCTTGGCCGACATCTCTGGAAACACCATATATTTT.

This chain links TRBV9 with TRBJ1-2; D remains ambiguous. Germline-derived CDR1 and CDR2 are SGDLS and YYNGEE. V was trimmed by 4 bases and J by 8 bases, leaving 15 bases between them. The CDR3 contains 13 residues. The CDR3 coding sequence is TGTGCCAGCAGCCTAGACCGTTACTCCGGCTACACCTTC. Translated, it gives CASSLDRYSGYTF.

The V call is TRBV7-2, the J call TRBJ2-1; 12 bases line up with TRBD1. CDR3 length equals 14 residues. J was trimmed by 15 bases and V by 7 bases; bases with no gene match: 13. Germline V gene sequence: CDR1 SGHTA, CDR2 FQGNSA. The CDR3 protein is CASTPGTGGLSPFF. The CDR3 DNA sequence: TGTGCCAGCACCCCTGGGACAGGGGGCTTGAGTCCGTTCTTC.

V and J are TRBV11-3 and TRBJ2-1; no definite D call. V dropped 0 bases and J dropped 2 bases, with 8 bases sitting between them. CDR1 and CDR2 (germline): SGHNT, YENEEA. This CDR3 region has 15 residues. CDR3 DNA sequence: TGTGCCAGCAGCTTAGAAGCGTCAACCTACAATGAGCAGTTCTTC. Translation gives CASSLEASTYNEQFF.

The chain is built from TRBV9 and TRBJ1-1, with no clear D. This CDR3 is 13 amino acids long. V shed 4 bases and J shed 1 base, with 8 bases lying between them. The germline V gene has CDR1 SGDLS and CDR2 YYNGEE. CDR3 sequence (DNA): TGTGCCAGCAGCCTGGACCGGAACACTGAAGCTTTCTTT. This translates into CASSLDRNTEAFF.

About this clone itself: The sample has other DNA sequences that encode this CDR3 too. The rearrangement links TRBV28 to TRBJ2-1, with 9 bases that match TRBD2. After removal of 4 bases from V and 4 bases from J, the junction contained 2 bases not matched to a gene. The CDR3 contains 14 residues. The germline CDR1 and CDR2 sequences are MDHEN and SYDVKM. CDR3 protein: CASSSSGTYNEQFF. Written as DNA, the CDR3 is TGTGCCAGCAGTTCTAGCGGGACGTACAATGAGCAGTTCTTC.

The chain recombines TRBV5-1 with TRBJ2-3, with TRBD2 matching 15 bases. Unmatched junction bases numbered 8, after V lost 0 bases and J lost 0 bases. Per the germline V gene, CDR1 is SGHRS and CDR2 is YFSETQ. The CDR3 length is 20 residues. The CDR3 protein is CASSLAPGLAGGPSTDTQYF. The CDR3 DNA follows: TGCGCCAGCAGCTTGGCCCCAGGACTAGCGGGAGGGCCAAGCACAGATACGCAGTATTTT.